A single sample gave rise to the 10 T cell receptor beta chains below, sequenced in a study of cytomegalovirus exposure and HLA in healthy donors (TCRdb year 2017). The library came from the immunoSEQ multiplex PCR assay. The multiplex PCR relied on a mix of 60 forward primers for TCR Vbeta segments and 13 reverse primers for TCR Jbeta segments. In TCRdb, the immuneACCESS table is reduced to in-frame sequences with V and J assigned. These tables do not hold every clone; where another copy was compared, an unresolved V gene accounts for under half, and the others remain unexplained. The sample table contains about 100,000 clones; only one count was recorded for 75% to 80% of them. Roughly 5% of the sample goes to the ten largest clones. Sequenced input: PBMCs. These receptors originate from a man aged 55 to 70 in good health and CMV-seropositive.

The V gene is TRBV19, the J gene TRBJ2-5; a possible D gene is TRBD1 (6 bases). This CDR3 contains 15 residues. CDR1 LNHDA and CDR2 SQIVND come from the germline V gene (reference sequence). V was clipped by 4 bases and J by 0 bases, with 12 bases between them. CDR3 residues: CASSTVTGNQETQYF. For the CDR3, the DNA is TGTGCCAGTAGTACGGTGACAGGTAACCAAGAGACCCAGTACTTC. Looking up the rest from reference TRBV19 and TRBJ2-5 gives the full variable domain: DGGITQSPKYLFRKEGQNVTLSCEQNLNHDAMYWYRQDPGQGLRLIYYSQIVNDFQKGDIAEGYSVSREKKESFPLTVTSAQKNPTAFYLCASSTVTGNQETQYFGPGTRLLVL.

J is TRBJ2-1 and V is TRBV19; 11 bases agree with TRBD2. This CDR3 contains 20 residues. Germline trimming cut 5 bases from V and 0 bases from J; bases unmatched to any gene: 15. In germline, CDR1 is LNHDA, CDR2 SQIVND (reference sequence). The CDR3 sequence: CASSGSGTSGPSSSYNEQFF. In DNA, the CDR3 is TGTGCCAGTAGTGGATCCGGGACTAGCGGACCTTCCAGCTCCTACAATGAGCAGTTCTTC.

This clone was detected a few times. CDR3 in amino acids: CASSPFQQGAGTGELFF. The CDR3 region has the DNA TGTGCCAGCAGCCCCTTCCAACAGGGGGCGGGCACCGGGGAGCTGTTTTTT. The rearrangement joins TRBV9 to TRBJ2-2, with TRBD1 matching 9 bases. V dropped 4 bases and J dropped 4; count of bases not matched to a gene: 11. CDR3 size: 17 residues. Germline CDR1 SGDLS, CDR2 YYNGEE. The complete variable domain, with remaining parts taken from reference TRBV9 and TRBJ2-2, reads DSGVTQTPKHLITATGQRVTLRCSPRSGDLSVYWYQQSLDQGLQFLIQYYNGEERAKGNILERFSAQQFPDLHSELNLSSLELGDSALYFCASSPFQQGAGTGELFFGEGSRLTVL.

V and J are TRBV5-6 and TRBJ2-5; D is unresolved. The CDR3 is 14 residues long. Looked up from germline, CDR1 is SGHDT and CDR2 is YYEEEE. V was clipped by 4 bases and J by 4 bases, with 14 bases between them. Written as DNA, the CDR3 is TGTGCCAGCAGCCCGCCTGCGGTTCGAGAGACCCAGTACTTC. This gives the protein CASSPPAVRETQYF.

V is TRBV18 and J is TRBJ2-3; tentative D call: TRBD2 (6 bases). Between the trimmed V and J ends, which lost 6 bases and 3 bases, there was a span of 13 bases. Germline V CDR1 and CDR2: KGHSH, LQKENI. CDR3 length equals 14 residues. Here the CDR3 DNA reads TGTGCCAGCTCCATCGGGGGACTTACAGATACGCAGTATTTT. Translating it yields CASSIGGLTDTQYF.

Concerning this clone: Relative to the germline gene, one junction end is altered; a read error may explain this. The chain has TRBV18 and TRBJ1-1, with a weak D call TRBD1 (6 bases). Looked up from germline, CDR1 is KGHSH and CDR2 is LQKENI. This CDR3 spans 12 amino acids. The CDR3 DNA is TGTGTCAGCTCACCACTACAGGGTGACGGTTTCTTT. Translated, it gives CVSSPLQGDGFF.

For the CDR3, the DNA is TGTGCCAGCAGTTACTCGGGTCTTGACTACGAGCAGTACTTC. Residues: CASSYSGLDYEQYF. The J gene is TRBJ2-5, the V gene TRBV6-6, with D unclear. TRBJ2-7 matches the DNA end more closely, so the J call is doubtful. This CDR3 contains 14 residues. Germline CDR1 MNHNY, CDR2 SVGAGI (reference sequence).

This clone was counted once. CDR3 bases: TGTGCCACCAGCCGACAGGGGGCCCATTCAGATACGCAGTATTTT. Its translation: CATSRQGAHSDTQYF. The chain joins TRBV15 to TRBJ2-3; 10 positions match TRBD1. The V segment lost 5 bases and the J segment 4 bases; nucleotides outside the gene matches: 6. The germline V gene has CDR1 LNHNV and CDR2 YYDKDF (reference sequence). This CDR3 is 15 amino acids long.

The J gene is TRBJ2-5, the V gene TRBV9; 7 positions match TRBD2. The J call may be in error: the DNA end matches TRBJ2-7 better. CDR3 size: 16 residues. CDR1 and CDR2 from the germline V gene are SGDLS and YYNGEE. CDR3: CASSVATGLPSYEQYF. In DNA, the CDR3 is TGTGCCAGCAGCGTAGCTACGGGACTACCTAGCTACGAGCAGTACTTC.

This clone was seen a handful of times. The chain recombines TRBV2 with TRBJ2-5, with D perhaps TRBD2 (6 bases). Trimming left V 7 bases short and J 5 bases short, with 20 bases between. The CDR3 runs 15 residues. CDR1 and CDR2 (germline): SNHLY, FYNNEI. CDR3 sequence (DNA): TGTGCCAGCAAGGAGGGCCAGCGGATGGGGGAGACCCAGTACTTC. Residues: CASKEGQRMGETQYF.